The T cell receptor (beta chain) under discussion was sequenced for a study of cytomegalovirus exposure and HLA in healthy donors. The CDR3 contains 14 residues. J gave up 4 bases and V 3 bases, and 3 bases lay outside the gene matches. For this clone: The antigen remains undetermined.

Vbeta (60) and Jbeta (13) primers were used in the PCR. Measured with immunoSEQ multiplex PCR; TCRdb has only the in-frame clones, and not every one. The profile shows roughly 200,000 clones, approximately 80% of them singletons. Study-level findings and limits: In most subjects, TCR beta sequences reportedly gave accurate predictions of HLA-A and HLA-B alleles. The study recorded more than 150 TCR beta chains that were cytomegalovirus-associated. Available immune exposure information covered CMV serostatus only.

Nominally healthy donors provided the samples, though records likely missed some immune exposures. The specimen was PBMCs. The source is a boy aged 5-17 years in good health and CMV-seronegative. J is TRBJ2-5 and V is TRBV5-3; 10 nucleotides agree with TRBD1. TRBV5-3 is labeled an ORF, and its function is uncertain. This CDR3 reads CARSWGQGSETQYF. The CDR3 nucleotides are TGTGCCAGAAGCTGGGGACAGGGGTCAGAGACCCAGTACTTC.